Listed here is a single T cell receptor beta chain. There is no known antigen for this receptor. No much larger clone is present one base from it, and per-base qualities are unavailable. For repertoire sequencing, the TCR beta CDR3 regions were amplified from RNA transcripts. A first-round RT-PCR used HTBI primers with the Qiagen OneStep RT-PCR kit, followed by a second-round multiplex PCR, size selection and purification. Libraries were sequenced paired-end with 100 bp reads on an Illumina HiSeq2000. From the authors' description of their analysis: Reads were processed with SOAPnuke, discarding reads with adapters, uncalled bases, mean Phred below 15, or no exact constant-primer or identifier match. COPE v1.2.5 was used to merge the high-quality paired reads. Each unique nucleotide sequence was treated as a clonotype, and MiTCR v1.1 was used to align the clonotypes to the IMGT TRB V, D and J references. The analysis was limited to V-J combinations with a frequency above 0.0001, which together covered about 99% of the repertoires. A TCR clonal expansion and chaos score per V-J combination was defined as the ratio of F50 clonal expansion to chaos observed in the TCRdist matrix. Welch's t-statistics and random forest were used to reduce features to 13 V-J combinations, which were fed into a naive Bayes classifier. The Morisita-Horn index was used to measure how similar the thyroid and blood repertoires were. TCRdb's own reprocessing of the public reads used fastp at Q25 and MiXCR and kept productive beta chains. When rows share a CDR3 protein, they turn into one entry using the most common DNA and genes. In this record, the V and J calls reflect TCRdb's handling and not the investigators' own analysis. The sample table contains roughly 600,000 distinct CDR3 sequences; only one count was recorded for approximately 37% of them. The ten largest account for less than 4.5% of the sample.

This entry comes from a study of Graves' ophthalmopathy and Graves' hyperthyroidism (dated 2018 in TCRdb). In terms of the full investigation: Hyperthyroidism was considered stable if no progression to ophthalmopathy occurred within 18 months of follow-up. TCR beta repertoire signatures were used to distinguish Graves' ophthalmopathy from Graves' hyperthyroidism and to predict progression to ophthalmopathy. In total, 135 blood samples were TCR-sequenced: 43 ophthalmopathy, roughly 77 hyperthyroidism and approximately 17 hyperthyroidism-to-ophthalmopathy patients. A discovery set of 95 to 100 patients (around 44 ophthalmopathy, about 55 stable hyperthyroidism) was enrolled to explore V-J signatures distinguishing ophthalmopathy from hyperthyroidism. The independent validation cohort included under 20 hyperthyroidism patients plus 17 patients who later progressed from hyperthyroidism to ophthalmopathy. In about six hyperthyroidism patients, the T-cell repertoires found in thyroid tissue were compared with those found in blood. Once sampling was done, hyperthyroidism patients were given methimazole at a starting dose of 30 mg daily, while ophthalmopathy patients were given high-dose intravenous methylprednisolone. The paper's findings and limits, for the study overall: Sample size was not statistically predetermined, and group allocation was not concealed from the investigators. The 13-signature model separated ophthalmopathy from stable hyperthyroidism with approximately 85% sensitivity and 81% to 82% specificity in cross-validation, and 80%/75% in the test set. Most expanded thyroid clonotypes with frequency above 0.001 were also detected in blood, suggesting blood repertoires may reflect the thyroid immune response. In validation, the model predicted ophthalmopathy progression with about 70% sensitivity and around 72% specificity; eleven to twelve predicted patients were CT-confirmed with GO in a median of roughly 6.8 months.

Including cysteine and phenylalanine, the CDR3 has 15 amino acids. Just CDR3 DNA is preserved here, 45 bases in frame from base 1. The germline V gene encodes CDR1 LNHDA and CDR2 SQIVND (reference sequence). The germline V and J ends show losses of 8 bases and 0 bases respectively, and no gene match explains 7 bases of the junction. Patients with hyperthyroidism were aged 18 to 65 years, had been newly diagnosed, and had a disease duration of less than 2 months. Patients were excluded if they had other autoimmune diseases, uncontrolled infections, pregnancy or lactation. Clinical symptoms, serum thyroxine, TRAb, thyroid ultrasound and orbital computed tomography formed the basis of the diagnosis. Total RNA was extracted using Trizol reagent, and RNA quality was checked on an Agilent 2100 Bioanalyzer.

Sequenced sample: peripheral blood or thyroid tissue (not recorded which). The receptor comes from an adult man with Graves' hyperthyroidism. The sequence joins TRBV19 to TRBJ1-2; the junction holds 9 bases that match TRBD1. The CDR3 region reads CASPPGQGANYGYTF. The bases are TGTGCCAGTCCCCCGGGACAGGGAGCTAACTATGGCTACACCTTC. The full variable domain, completed from the reference TRBV19 and TRBJ1-2 proteins outside the CDR3, reads DGGITQSPKYLFRKEGQNVTLSCEQNLNHDAMYWYRQDPGQGLRLIYYSQIVNDFQKGDIAEGYSVSREKKESFPLTVTSAQKNPTAFYLCASPPGQGANYGYTFGSGTRLTVV.